What follows is one TCR beta chain and its context. This clonotype was picked up many times. The clone's antigen remains unknown. No much larger clone is present one base from it, and per-base qualities are unavailable. These data belong to a study of tumor-infiltrating lymphocytes in oesophageal squamous cell carcinoma (dated by TCRdb to about 2016). The method was PCR. Sequencing was carried out with an Illumina HiSeq 2000. TCRdb's own reprocessing of the public reads used fastp at Q25 and MiXCR and kept productive beta chains. CDR3 protein duplicates are merged, each entry listing the most common genes and DNA. A total of 15,000 to 20,000 distinct CDR3 sequences appear in this sample, about 38% of them only once. The ten biggest clones cover 8% to 11% of the sample. From its cysteine to its phenylalanine, the CDR3 spans 12 amino acids. Left in the record is the CDR3 DNA by itself, 36 bases read in frame from the first base. Via the germline V gene, CDR1 is MRHNA and CDR2 SNTAGT. At the junction V is shortened by 2 bases and J by 6 bases, with 6 bases in between.

The sequencing input was normal esophageal tissue next to the tumor. The chain employs TRBV6-4 and TRBJ2-3; the D segment could be TRBD2, given 5 matching bases. The source is a male donor with esophageal squamous cell carcinoma. The CDR3 in this case is CASSDGEDTQYF. DNA sequence: TGTGCCAGCAGTGACGGGGAGGATACGCAGTATTTT.